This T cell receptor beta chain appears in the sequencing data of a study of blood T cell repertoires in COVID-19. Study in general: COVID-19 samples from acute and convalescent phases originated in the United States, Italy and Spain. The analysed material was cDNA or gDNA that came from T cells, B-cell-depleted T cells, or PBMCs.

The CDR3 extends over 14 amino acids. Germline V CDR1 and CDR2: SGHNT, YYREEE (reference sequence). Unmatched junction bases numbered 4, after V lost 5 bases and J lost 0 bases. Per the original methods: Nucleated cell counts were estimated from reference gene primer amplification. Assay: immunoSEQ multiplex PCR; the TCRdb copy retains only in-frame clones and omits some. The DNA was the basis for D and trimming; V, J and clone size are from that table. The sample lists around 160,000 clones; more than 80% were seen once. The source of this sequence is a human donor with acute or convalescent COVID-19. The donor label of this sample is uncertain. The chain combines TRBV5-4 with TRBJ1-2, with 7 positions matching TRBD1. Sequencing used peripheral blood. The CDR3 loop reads CASRKGQTNYGYTF. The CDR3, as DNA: TGTGCCAGCAGAAAGGGACAGACTAACTATGGCTACACCTTC. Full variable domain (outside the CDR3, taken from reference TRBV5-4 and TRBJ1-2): ETGVTQSPTHLIKTRGQQVTLRCSSQSGHNTVSWYQQALGQGPQFIFQYYREEENGRGNFPPRFSGLQFPNYSSELNVNALELDDSALYLCASRKGQTNYGYTFGSGTRLTVV.